The present T cell receptor (beta chain) was sequenced within a study of Ad26.COV2.S vaccination and SARS-CoV-2 variants. Per the germline V gene, CDR1 is KGHDR and CDR2 is SFDVKD. The CDR3 runs 15 residues. Trimming shortened V by 3 bases and J by 2 bases, and 11 bases separated the two germline ends. Generated by immunoSEQ multiplex PCR, the TCRdb table keeps only in-frame clones and is missing some. The data contain just over 350,000 clones, 90% to 95% of them singletons. The sequence derives from a human donor who had recovered from COVID-19. The sample was peripheral blood, taken after recovery from COVID-19. This sequence joins TRBV24-1 and TRBJ2-3; tentatively, D is TRBD2 (6 bases). Here the CDR3 DNA reads TGTGCCACCAGTGATAGTGGCGGGGTCACAGATACGCAGTATTTT. Encoded protein: CATSDSGGVTDTQYF.